Below are 20 T cell receptor beta chains sequenced from a single sample in a study of control samples from healthy donors and cancer patients. TCRdb's table, derived via immunoSEQ multiplex PCR, lists solely in-frame clones and lacks some. The sample gives roughly 190,000 clones, over 80% of which show up once; approximately 2% is in the top ten. Sequencing was performed on blood. These receptors originate from a young man in good health.

The CDR3 DNA is TGTGCCAGCAGTTCTCCGGGACAAGTTTTGAACACTGAAGCTTTCTTT. Its translation: CASSSPGQVLNTEAFF. This chain links TRBV6-5 with TRBJ1-1, with D possibly matching TRBD1 (6 bases). The CDR3 is 16 residues long. Germline V gives CDR1 MNHEY, CDR2 SVGAGI. V was trimmed by 4 bases and J by 0 bases, leaving 15 bases between them.

The chain joins TRBV2 to TRBJ1-5; D gene uncertain. Germline CDR1 is SNHLY and CDR2 is FYNNEI. V was trimmed by 6 bases and J by 4 bases, leaving 7 bases between them. The CDR3 loop spans 12 amino acids. The CDR3 coding sequence is TGTGCCAGCAGCGAGTCGAATCAGCCCCAGCATTTT. This codes for CASSESNQPQHF.

This chain links TRBV5-1 with TRBJ2-5; D is undetermined. V lost 0 bases and J 0 bases, leaving 12 bases between the germline ends. The CDR3 consists of 16 residues. Germline V lookup: CDR1 SGHRS, CDR2 YFSETQ. CDR3 sequence reads: CASSLVMGEDQETQYF. The CDR3 DNA follows: TGCGCCAGCAGCTTGGTTATGGGCGAAGACCAAGAGACCCAGTACTTC.

This clone was observed a single time. V gene TRBV5-6 combines with J gene TRBJ2-7, with a tentative D call TRBD2 (6 bases). The V gene's germline CDR1 is SGHDT and CDR2 YYEEEE. V dropped 3 bases and J dropped 9 bases, with 10 bases sitting between them. The CDR3 totals 11 residues. The CDR3 bases are TGTGCCAGCAGCTATGGGGGAGGGCAGTACTTC. It encodes CASSYGGGQYF.

This clone appeared a single time. The chain links TRBV3-1 (or the pseudogene TRBV3-2) to TRBJ1-2; 9 bases line up with TRBD1. J gave up 4 bases and V 0 bases, and 15 bases lay outside the gene matches. The CDR3 contains 19 residues. From germline, CDR1 is LGHDT and CDR2 YNNKEL (reference sequence). CDR3 sequence (DNA): TGTGCCAGCAGCCAAGAATGGGTGAGAACAGGGGGCGCTTTCTATGGCTACACCTTC. Protein product: CASSQEWVRTGGAFYGYTF.

The chain is built from TRBV14 and TRBJ1-1, with unresolved D. CDR1 and CDR2 (germline): SGHDN, FVKESK. The V and J ends lost 0 bases and 4 bases respectively, with 6 bases between them. The CDR3 sequence is 13 residues long. DNA for the CDR3: TGTGCCAGCAGCCAAGATTTACGCACTGAAGCTTTCTTT. Its protein is CASSQDLRTEAFF.

The chain employs TRBV2 and TRBJ1-3; weak D call: TRBD1 (6 bases). CDR3 length: 15 residues. CDR1 SNHLY and CDR2 FYNNEI come from the germline V gene. Trimming took 6 bases from V and 0 from J, leaving 12 bases between them. The CDR3 sequence is CASSPQGLSGNTIYF. CDR3 nucleotides: TGTGCCAGCAGCCCACAGGGACTCTCTGGAAACACCATATATTTT. Variable domain in full (rest from reference TRBV2 and TRBJ1-3): EPEVTQTPSHQVTQMGQEVILRCVPISNHLYFYWYRQILGQKVEFLVSFYNNEISEKSEIFDDQFSVERPDGSNFTLKIRSTKLEDSAMYFCASSPQGLSGNTIYFGEGSWLTVV.

The CDR3 nucleotides read TGTGCCAGCCGGCGTGCGGGGATGGGGAATTCACCCCTCCACTTT. Translating gives CASRRAGMGNSPLHF. V usage is TRBV3-1 (or the pseudogene TRBV3-2) and J usage is TRBJ1-6; no definite D call. Germline V CDR1 and CDR2: LGHDT, YNNKEL (reference sequence). V shed 8 bases and J shed 7 bases, with 18 bases lying between them. The CDR3 contains 15 residues.

This clone was counted once. The chain uses TRBV7-2 and TRBJ2-7; D is undetermined. Germline CDR1 is SGHTA and CDR2 is FQGNSA. V lost 3 bases and J 5 bases, leaving 8 bases between the germline ends. The CDR3 runs to 12 residues. This CDR3 reads CASSLVRDEQYF. DNA for the CDR3: TGTGCCAGCAGCTTGGTTCGGGACGAGCAGTACTTC.

This clone appeared a few times. This chain joins TRBV21-1 and TRBJ2-7. TRBV21-1 is marked as a pseudogene. The CDR3 has 13 amino acids. CDR3 bases: TGTGCCATTCCAATACGAAAGGCCTACGAGCAGTACTTC. Amino acid sequence: CAIPIRKAYEQYF.

This chain connects TRBV12-3 or TRBV12-4 to TRBJ1-2; TRBD1 agrees at 7 bases. V was pared by 5 bases and J by 8 bases, with 2 bases of the junction left unmatched. The CDR3 covers 11 residues. CDR3 DNA: TGTGCCAGCAGTGGGGACAGAGGCTACACCTTC. Translation: CASSGDRGYTF.

The V and J genes are TRBV9 and TRBJ1-3; D remains unclear. With 0 bases removed from V and 0 bases from J, the gap between germline ends came to 10 bases. Germline V lookup: CDR1 SGDLS, CDR2 YYNGEE. The CDR3 is 16 residues long. The CDR3 sequence: CASSVVDVISGNTIYF. The CDR3 DNA follows: TGTGCCAGCAGCGTAGTCGACGTCATCTCTGGAAACACCATATATTTT.

This clone was recorded a few times. The chain combines TRBV2 with TRBJ2-3, with 10 bases fitting TRBD2. Germline V gives CDR1 SNHLY, CDR2 FYNNEI. The V and J ends lost 8 bases and 0 bases, in that order; junction bases with no gene match: 11. The CDR3 contains 17 residues. The CDR3 coding sequence is TGTGCCAGCCGAAGAGCGCGAGCGGGGGGGAGCACAGATACGCAGTATTTT. This translates into CASRRARAGGSTDTQYF.

J is TRBJ2-3 and V is TRBV7-2; weak D call: TRBD2 (7 bases). Trimming cost V 5 bases and J 6 bases, with 15 bases left between them. The germline V gene encodes CDR1 SGHTA and CDR2 FQGNSA. The CDR3 contains 14 residues. The CDR3 DNA reads as TGTGCCAGCAGCCCCGGGGGGCGATCGGATACGCAGTATTTT. Translated: CASSPGGRSDTQYF. Using reference TRBV7-2 and TRBJ2-3 for the parts outside the CDR3, the full variable domain is GAGVSQSPSNKVTEKGKDVELRCDPISGHTALYWYRQSLGQGLEFLIYFQGNSAPDKSGLPSDRFSAERTGGSVSTLTIQRTQQEDSAVYLCASSPGGRSDTQYFGPGTRLTVL.

This clone was seen only a few times. The rearrangement joins TRBV5-1 to TRBJ1-1; 8 bases map to TRBD1. The CDR3 extends over 16 amino acids. V lost 4 bases to trimming and J lost 4 bases; unmatched junction nucleotides: 12. CDR1 and CDR2 from the germline V gene are SGHRS and YFSETQ. CDR3 amino acids: CASSPGTGIWGTEAFF. The CDR3 DNA follows: TGCGCCAGCAGCCCAGGGACAGGTATTTGGGGCACTGAAGCTTTCTTT. The whole variable domain, remainder taken from reference TRBV5-1 and TRBJ1-1, is KAGVTQTPRYLIKTRGQQVTLSCSPISGHRSVSWYQQTPGQGLQFLFEYFSETQRNKGNFPGRFSGRQFSNSRSEMNVSTLELGDSALYLCASSPGTGIWGTEAFFGQGTRLTVV.

The sample holds a few counts of this clone. CDR3 region: CASTPGSGGTYEQYF. CDR3 sequence (DNA): TGTGCCAGCACCCCCGGGTCAGGGGGAACCTACGAGCAGTACTTC. V and J are TRBV6-5 and TRBJ2-7, with TRBD1 matching 7 bases. J gave up 2 bases and V 7 bases, and 11 bases lay outside the gene matches. The CDR3 consists of 15 residues. The V gene's germline CDR1 is MNHEY and CDR2 SVGAGI.

The rearrangement uses TRBV5-1 and TRBJ2-7; D uncertain. The CDR3 covers 14 residues. CDR1 is SGHRS, CDR2 YFSETQ, per germline. V was cut by 0 bases and J by 3 bases, with 10 bases left in between. In DNA, the CDR3 is TGCGCCAGCAGCTTGGGGCAGGTAGTCTACGAGCAGTACTTC. Residues: CASSLGQVVYEQYF.

This clone was detected only a few times. The chain has TRBV4-2 and TRBJ1-6; D call uncertain. With 0 bases removed from V and 6 bases from J, the gap between germline ends came to 12 bases. CDR1 LGHNA and CDR2 YNFKEQ come from the germline V gene. The CDR3 has 16 amino acids. The DNA for the CDR3 is TGTGCCAGCAGCCAAGAACTAACAGTCCTTAATTCACCCCTCCACTTT. It specifies CASSQELTVLNSPLHF.

The genes are TRBV5-1 and TRBJ1-2, with D possibly being TRBD1 (5 bases). The CDR3 sequence is 13 residues long. With 2 bases removed from V and 4 bases from J, the gap between germline ends came to 9 bases. Germline loops: CDR1 SGHRS, CDR2 YFSETQ. This chain's CDR3 is CASSFSGSYGYTF. The CDR3 coding sequence is TGCGCCAGCAGCTTTTCAGGGTCCTATGGCTACACCTTC.

V is TRBV7-9 and J is TRBJ2-7, with unresolved D. In germline, CDR1 is SEHNR, CDR2 FQNEAQ (reference sequence). The CDR3 is 14 amino acids. V was trimmed by 2 bases and J by 1 base, leaving 9 bases between them. In DNA form, the CDR3 reads TGTGCCAGCAGCTTATCAGACGGATCCTACGAGCAGTACTTC. Its translation is CASSLSDGSYEQYF.